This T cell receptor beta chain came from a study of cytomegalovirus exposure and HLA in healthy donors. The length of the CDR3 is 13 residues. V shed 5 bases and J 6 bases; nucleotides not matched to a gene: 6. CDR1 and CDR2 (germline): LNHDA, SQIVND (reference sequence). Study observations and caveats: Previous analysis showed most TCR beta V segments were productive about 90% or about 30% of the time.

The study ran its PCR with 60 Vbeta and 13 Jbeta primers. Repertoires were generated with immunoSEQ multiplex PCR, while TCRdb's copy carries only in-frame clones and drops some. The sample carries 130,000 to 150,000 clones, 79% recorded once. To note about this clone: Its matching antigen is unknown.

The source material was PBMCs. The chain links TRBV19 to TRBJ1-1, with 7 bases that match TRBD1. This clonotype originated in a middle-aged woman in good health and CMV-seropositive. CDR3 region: CASSPGQVSEAFF. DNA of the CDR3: TGTGCCAGTAGTCCCGGACAGGTATCTGAAGCTTTCTTT.